This TCR beta chain was recorded in a study of OX40 agonist ivuxolimab in advanced cancers. Study overall: Three patients had partial responses: one hepatocellular carcinoma, two cutaneous melanoma.

The CDR3 totals 16 residues. J lost 7 bases, V lost 0 bases, and 9 bases had no gene match. The germline CDR1 and CDR2 sequences are SGDLS and YYNGEE. Regarding this clone: The target antigen is unknown.

The data were produced by immunoSEQ multiplex PCR, yet TCRdb's version contains in-frame clones alone and is incomplete. The sample has tens of thousands of clones, about four fifths seen once. Study-level results: Partly responding patients at 0.1-3.0 mg/kg showed some of the smallest clonal expansion. At doses 0.1 to 3.0 mg/kg, CD4+ and CD8+ clones expanded. Undetermined was the antigen specificity of the expanded peripheral T cells.

The receptor comes from an adult with an advanced solid tumor such as melanoma, head and neck, liver or kidney cancer. Source: CD4+ or CD8+ T cells sorted from blood, taken in a trial of the OX40 agonist ivuxolimab. This chain joins TRBV9 and TRBJ1-4; 7 bases match TRBD1. In nucleotides, the CDR3 is TGTGCCAGCAGCGTAGGGGCCAGGGGGATAGGTGAAAAACTGTTTTTT. It yields the protein CASSVGARGIGEKLFF.